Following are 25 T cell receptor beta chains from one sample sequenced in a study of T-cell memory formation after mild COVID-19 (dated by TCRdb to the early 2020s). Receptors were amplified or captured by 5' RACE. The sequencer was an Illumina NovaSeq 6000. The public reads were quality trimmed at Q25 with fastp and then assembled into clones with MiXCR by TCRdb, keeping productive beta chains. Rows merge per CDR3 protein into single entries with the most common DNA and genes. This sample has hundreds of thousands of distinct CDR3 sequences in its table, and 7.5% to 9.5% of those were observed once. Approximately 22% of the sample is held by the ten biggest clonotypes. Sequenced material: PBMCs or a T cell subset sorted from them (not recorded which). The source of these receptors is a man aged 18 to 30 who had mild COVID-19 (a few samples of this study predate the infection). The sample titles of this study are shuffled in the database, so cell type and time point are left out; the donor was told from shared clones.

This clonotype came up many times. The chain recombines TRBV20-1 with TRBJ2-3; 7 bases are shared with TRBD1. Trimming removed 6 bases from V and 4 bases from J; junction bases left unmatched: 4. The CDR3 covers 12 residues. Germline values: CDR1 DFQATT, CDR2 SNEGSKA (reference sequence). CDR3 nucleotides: TGCAGTGCACCGACAGGGTCAGATACGCAGTATTTT. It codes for CSAPTGSDTQYF.

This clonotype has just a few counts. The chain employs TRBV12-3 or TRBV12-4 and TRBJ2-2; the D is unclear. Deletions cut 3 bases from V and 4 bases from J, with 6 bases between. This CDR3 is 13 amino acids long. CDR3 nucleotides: TGTGCCAGCAGTTTGACCCGCACCGGGGAGCTGTTTTTT. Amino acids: CASSLTRTGELFF.

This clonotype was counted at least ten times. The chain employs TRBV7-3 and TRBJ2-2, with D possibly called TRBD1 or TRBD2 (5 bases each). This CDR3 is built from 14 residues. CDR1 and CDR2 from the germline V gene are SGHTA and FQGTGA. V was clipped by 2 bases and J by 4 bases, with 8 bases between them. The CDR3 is CASSLSGTTGELFF. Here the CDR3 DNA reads TGTGCCAGCAGCTTATCGGGGACCACCGGGGAGCTGTTTTTT.

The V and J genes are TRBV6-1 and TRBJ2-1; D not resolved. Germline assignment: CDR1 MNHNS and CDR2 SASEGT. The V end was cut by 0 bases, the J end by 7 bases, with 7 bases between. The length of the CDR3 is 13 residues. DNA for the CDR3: TGTGCCAGCAGTGAAGCGCTAGGAAATGAGCAGTTCTTC. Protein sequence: CASSEALGNEQFF.

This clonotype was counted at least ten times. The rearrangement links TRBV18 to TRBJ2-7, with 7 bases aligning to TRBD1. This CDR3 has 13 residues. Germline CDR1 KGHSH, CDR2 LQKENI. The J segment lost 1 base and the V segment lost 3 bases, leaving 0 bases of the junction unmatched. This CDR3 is CASSPGQSYEQYF. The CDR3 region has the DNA TGTGCCAGCTCACCGGGACAGTCCTACGAGCAGTACTTC.

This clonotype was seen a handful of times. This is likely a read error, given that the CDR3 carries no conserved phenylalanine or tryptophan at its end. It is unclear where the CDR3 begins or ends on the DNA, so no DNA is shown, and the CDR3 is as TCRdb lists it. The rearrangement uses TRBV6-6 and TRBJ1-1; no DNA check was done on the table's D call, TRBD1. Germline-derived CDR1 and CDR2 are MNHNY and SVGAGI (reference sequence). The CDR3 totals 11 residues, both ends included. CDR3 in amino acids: CASSLGQGLYV.

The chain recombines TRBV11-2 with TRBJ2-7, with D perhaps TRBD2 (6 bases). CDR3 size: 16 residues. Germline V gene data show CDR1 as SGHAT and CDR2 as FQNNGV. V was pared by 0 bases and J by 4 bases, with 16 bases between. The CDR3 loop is CASSLELVGGNYEQYF. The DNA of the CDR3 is TGTGCCAGCAGCTTAGAGTTAGTCGGGGGAAATTACGAGCAGTACTTC.

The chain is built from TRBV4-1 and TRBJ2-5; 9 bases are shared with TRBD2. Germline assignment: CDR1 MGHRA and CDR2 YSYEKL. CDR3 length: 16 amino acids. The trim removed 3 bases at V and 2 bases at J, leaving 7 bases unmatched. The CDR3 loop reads CASSQGLAGQQETQYF. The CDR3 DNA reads TGCGCCAGCAGCCAGGGACTAGCCGGACAACAAGAGACCCAGTACTTC.

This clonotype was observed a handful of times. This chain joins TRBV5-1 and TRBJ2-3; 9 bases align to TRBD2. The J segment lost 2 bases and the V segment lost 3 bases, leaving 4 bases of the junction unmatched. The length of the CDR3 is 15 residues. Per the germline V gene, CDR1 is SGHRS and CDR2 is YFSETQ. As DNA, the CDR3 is TGCGCCAGCAGCTCCTGGACTAGCGCCACAGATACGCAGTATTTT. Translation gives CASSSWTSATDTQYF.

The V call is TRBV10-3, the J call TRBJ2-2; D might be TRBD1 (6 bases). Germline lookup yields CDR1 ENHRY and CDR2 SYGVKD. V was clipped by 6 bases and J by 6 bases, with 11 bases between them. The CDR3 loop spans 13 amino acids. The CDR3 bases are TGTGCCATCAGCGGACAGCACTCCGGGGAGCTGTTTTTT. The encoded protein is CAISGQHSGELFF.

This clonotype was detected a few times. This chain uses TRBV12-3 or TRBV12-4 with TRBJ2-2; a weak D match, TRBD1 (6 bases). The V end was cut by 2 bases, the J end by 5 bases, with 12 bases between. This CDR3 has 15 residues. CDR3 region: CASSLLDRRTGELFF. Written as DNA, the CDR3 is TGTGCCAGCAGTTTACTGGACAGACGAACCGGGGAGCTGTTTTTT.

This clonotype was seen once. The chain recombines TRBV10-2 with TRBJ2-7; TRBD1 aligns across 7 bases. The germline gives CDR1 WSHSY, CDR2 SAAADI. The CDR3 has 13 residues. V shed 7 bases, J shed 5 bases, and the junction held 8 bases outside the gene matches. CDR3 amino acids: CASIPGTADEQYF. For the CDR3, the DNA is TGCGCCAGCATCCCTGGGACAGCGGACGAGCAGTACTTC.

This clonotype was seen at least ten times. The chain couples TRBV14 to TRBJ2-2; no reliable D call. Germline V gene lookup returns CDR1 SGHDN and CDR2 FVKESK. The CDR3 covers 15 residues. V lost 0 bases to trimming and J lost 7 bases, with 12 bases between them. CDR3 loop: CASSQEYGRSGELFF. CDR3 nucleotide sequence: TGTGCCAGCAGCCAAGAATATGGACGGAGCGGGGAGCTGTTTTTT. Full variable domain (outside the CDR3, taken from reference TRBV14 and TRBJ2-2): EAGVTQFPSHSVIEKGQTVTLRCDPISGHDNLYWYRRVMGKEIKFLLHFVKESKQDESGMPNNRFLAERTGGTYSTLKVQPAELEDSGVYFCASSQEYGRSGELFFGEGSRLTVL.

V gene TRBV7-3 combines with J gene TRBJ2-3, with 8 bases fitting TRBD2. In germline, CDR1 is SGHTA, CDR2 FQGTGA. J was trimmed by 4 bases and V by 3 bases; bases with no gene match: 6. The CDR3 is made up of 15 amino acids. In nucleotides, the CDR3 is TGTGCCAGCAGCTTCAGCGGGGGAGTAGCAGATACGCAGTATTTT. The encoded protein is CASSFSGGVADTQYF.

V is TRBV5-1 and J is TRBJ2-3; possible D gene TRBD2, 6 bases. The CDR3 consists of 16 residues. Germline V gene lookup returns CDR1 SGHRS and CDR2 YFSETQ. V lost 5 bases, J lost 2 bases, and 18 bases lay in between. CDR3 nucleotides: TGCGCCAGCAGGAGGGTCGGGGGATTGAACACAGATACGCAGTATTTT. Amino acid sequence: CASRRVGGLNTDTQYF.

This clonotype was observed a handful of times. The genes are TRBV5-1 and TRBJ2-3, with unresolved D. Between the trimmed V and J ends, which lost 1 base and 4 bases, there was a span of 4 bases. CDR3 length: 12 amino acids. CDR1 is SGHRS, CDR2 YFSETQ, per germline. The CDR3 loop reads CASSLIPDTQYF. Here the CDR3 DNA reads TGCGCCAGCAGCTTGATTCCAGATACGCAGTATTTT.

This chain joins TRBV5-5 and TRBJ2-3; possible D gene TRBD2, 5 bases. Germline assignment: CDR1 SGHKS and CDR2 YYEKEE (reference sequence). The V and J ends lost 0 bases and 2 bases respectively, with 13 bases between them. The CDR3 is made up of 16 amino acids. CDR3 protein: CASSLAPGLYTDTQYF. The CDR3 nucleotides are TGTGCCAGCAGCTTGGCCCCCGGACTGTACACAGATACGCAGTATTTT.

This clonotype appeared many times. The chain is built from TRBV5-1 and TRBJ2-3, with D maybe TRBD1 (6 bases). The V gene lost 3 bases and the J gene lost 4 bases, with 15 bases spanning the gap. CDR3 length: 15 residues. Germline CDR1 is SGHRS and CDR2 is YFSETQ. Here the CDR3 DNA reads TGCGCCAGCAGCTCGACAGGCCTGGGGCCAGATACGCAGTATTTT. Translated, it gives CASSSTGLGPDTQYF.

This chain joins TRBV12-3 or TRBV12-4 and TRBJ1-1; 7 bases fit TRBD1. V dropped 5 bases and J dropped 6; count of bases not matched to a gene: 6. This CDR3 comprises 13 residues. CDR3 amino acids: CASSQDRVAEAFF. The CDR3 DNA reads TGTGCCAGCAGTCAAGACAGGGTAGCTGAAGCTTTCTTT.

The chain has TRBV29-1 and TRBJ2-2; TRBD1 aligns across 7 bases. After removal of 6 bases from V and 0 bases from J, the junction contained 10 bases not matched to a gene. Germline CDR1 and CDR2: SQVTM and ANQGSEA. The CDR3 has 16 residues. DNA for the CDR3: TGCAGCGTCCCCGACAGGGCTCGACCGAACACCGGGGAGCTGTTTTTT. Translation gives CSVPDRARPNTGELFF.

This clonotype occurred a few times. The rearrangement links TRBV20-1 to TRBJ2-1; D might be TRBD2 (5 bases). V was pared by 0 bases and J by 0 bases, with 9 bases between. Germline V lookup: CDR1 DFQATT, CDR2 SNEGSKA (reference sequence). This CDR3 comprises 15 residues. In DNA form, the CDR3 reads TGCAGTGCTAGAGATCAGCGGAGCTCCTACAATGAGCAGTTCTTC. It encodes CSARDQRSSYNEQFF.

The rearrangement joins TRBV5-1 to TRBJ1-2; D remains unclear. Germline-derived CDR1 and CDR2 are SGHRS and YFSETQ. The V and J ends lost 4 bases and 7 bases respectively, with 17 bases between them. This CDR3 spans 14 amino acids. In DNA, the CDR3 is TGCGCCAGCAGCCCACCCGCCGGTTCGGTTGGCTACACCTTC. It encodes CASSPPAGSVGYTF.

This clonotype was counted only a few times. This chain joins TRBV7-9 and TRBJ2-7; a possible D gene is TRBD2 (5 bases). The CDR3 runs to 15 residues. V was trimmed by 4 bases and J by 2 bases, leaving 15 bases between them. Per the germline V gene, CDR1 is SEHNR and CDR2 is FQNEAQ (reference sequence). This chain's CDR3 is CASSSTLASPYEQYF. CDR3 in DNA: TGTGCCAGCAGCTCTACCCTAGCAAGCCCCTACGAGCAGTACTTC. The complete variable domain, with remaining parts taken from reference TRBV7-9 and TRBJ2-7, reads DTGVSQNPRHKITKRGQNVTFRCDPISEHNRLYWYRQTLGQGPEFLTYFQNEAQLEKSRLLSDRFSAERPKGSFSTLEIQRTEQGDSAMYLCASSSTLASPYEQYFGPGTRLTVT.

CDR3 protein: CASSPMGQGTEAFF. The CDR3 DNA sequence: TGTGCCAGCTCACCAATGGGACAGGGCACTGAAGCTTTCTTT. The chain is built from TRBV18 and TRBJ1-1, with 9 bases fitting TRBD1. The CDR3 spans 14 residues. Germline-derived CDR1 and CDR2 are KGHSH and LQKENI. V trimming: 2 bases; J trimming: 4 bases; junction bases outside the gene matches: 2.

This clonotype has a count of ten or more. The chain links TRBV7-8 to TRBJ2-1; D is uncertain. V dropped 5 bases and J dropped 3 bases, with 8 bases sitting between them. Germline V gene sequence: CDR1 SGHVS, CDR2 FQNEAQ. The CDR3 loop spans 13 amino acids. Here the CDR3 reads CASSLRIYNEQFF. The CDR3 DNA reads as TGTGCCAGCAGCCTACGCATCTACAATGAGCAGTTCTTC.